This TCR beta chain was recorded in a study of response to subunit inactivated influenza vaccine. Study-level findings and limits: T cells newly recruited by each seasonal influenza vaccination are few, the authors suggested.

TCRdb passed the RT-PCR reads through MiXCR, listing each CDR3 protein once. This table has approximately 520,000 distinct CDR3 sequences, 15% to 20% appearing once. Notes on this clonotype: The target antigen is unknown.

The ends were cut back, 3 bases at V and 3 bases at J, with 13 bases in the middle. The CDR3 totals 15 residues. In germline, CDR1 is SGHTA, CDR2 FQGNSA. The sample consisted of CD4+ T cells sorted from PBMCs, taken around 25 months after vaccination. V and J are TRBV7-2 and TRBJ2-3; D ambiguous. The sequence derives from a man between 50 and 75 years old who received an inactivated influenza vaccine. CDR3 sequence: CASSLTSFETDTQYF. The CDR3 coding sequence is TGTGCCAGCAGCTTGACATCCTTCGAGACAGATACGCAGTATTTT.